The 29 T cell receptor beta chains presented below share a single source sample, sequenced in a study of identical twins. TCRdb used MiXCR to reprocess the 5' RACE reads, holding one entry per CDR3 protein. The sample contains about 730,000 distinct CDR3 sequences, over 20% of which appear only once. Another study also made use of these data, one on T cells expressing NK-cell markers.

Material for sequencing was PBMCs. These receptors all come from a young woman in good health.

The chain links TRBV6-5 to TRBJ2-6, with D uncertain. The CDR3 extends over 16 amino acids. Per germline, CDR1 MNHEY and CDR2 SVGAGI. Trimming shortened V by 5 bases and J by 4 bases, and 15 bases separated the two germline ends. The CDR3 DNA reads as TGTGCCAGCAGTCACCTCAACCTTAGAGGGGCCAACGTCCTGACTTTC. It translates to CASSHLNLRGANVLTF.

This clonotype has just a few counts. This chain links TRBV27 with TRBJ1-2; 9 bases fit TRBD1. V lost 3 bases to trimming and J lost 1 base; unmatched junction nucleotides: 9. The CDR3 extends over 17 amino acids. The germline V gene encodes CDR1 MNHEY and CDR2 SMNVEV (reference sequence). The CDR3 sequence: CASSFGGTGSFNYGYTF. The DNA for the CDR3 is TGTGCCAGCAGTTTCGGGGGGACAGGGTCGTTTAACTATGGCTACACCTTC.

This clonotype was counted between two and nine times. The CDR3 DNA reads TGTGCCATCAGTCCCGTAGCGGGGGGTCGCACAGATACGCAGTATTTT. Amino acids: CAISPVAGGRTDTQYF. The chain uses TRBV10-3 and TRBJ2-3, with 10 bases matching TRBD2. Germline V CDR1 and CDR2: ENHRY, SYGVKD. V trimming: 5 bases; J trimming: 1 base; junction bases outside the gene matches: 6. The CDR3 is 16 amino acids.

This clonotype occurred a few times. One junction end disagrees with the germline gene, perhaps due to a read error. The CDR3 DNA is TGTGCTAGCAGCTTAGTCGTGGGGGAGACCCAGTACTTC. It is translated as CASSLVVGETQYF. The V call is TRBV7-7, the J call TRBJ2-5; D is unresolved. The CDR3 spans 13 residues. CDR1 and CDR2 from the germline V gene are SSHAT and FNYEAQ (reference sequence).

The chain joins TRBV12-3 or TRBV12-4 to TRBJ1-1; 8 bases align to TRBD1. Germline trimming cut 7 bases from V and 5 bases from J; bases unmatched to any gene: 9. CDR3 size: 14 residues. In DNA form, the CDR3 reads TGTGCCAGCATACTACGGACAGGGCGAACTGAAGCTTTCTTT. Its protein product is CASILRTGRTEAFF.

In DNA form, the CDR3 reads TGCGCCAGCAGCCCGGGACTAGCGGGAGCCAGGACGCAGTATTTT. Translating gives CASSPGLAGARTQYF. This rearrangement joins TRBV5-1 to TRBJ2-3, with 14 bases aligning to TRBD2. The V and J ends lost 4 bases and 9 bases, in that order; junction bases with no gene match: 7. The V gene's germline CDR1 is SGHRS and CDR2 YFSETQ. The CDR3 consists of 15 residues. The full variable domain, its missing parts supplied by reference TRBV5-1 and TRBJ2-3, is KAGVTQTPRYLIKTRGQQVTLSCSPISGHRSVSWYQQTPGQGLQFLFEYFSETQRNKGNFPGRFSGRQFSNSRSEMNVSTLELGDSALYLCASSPGLAGARTQYFGPGTRLTVL.

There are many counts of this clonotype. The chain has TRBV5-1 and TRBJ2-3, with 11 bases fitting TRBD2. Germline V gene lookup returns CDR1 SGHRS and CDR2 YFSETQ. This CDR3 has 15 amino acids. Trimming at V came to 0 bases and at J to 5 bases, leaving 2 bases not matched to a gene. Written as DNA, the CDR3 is TGCGCCAGCAGCTTGGGGCTAGCGGGAGGAGATACGCAGTATTTT. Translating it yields CASSLGLAGGDTQYF.

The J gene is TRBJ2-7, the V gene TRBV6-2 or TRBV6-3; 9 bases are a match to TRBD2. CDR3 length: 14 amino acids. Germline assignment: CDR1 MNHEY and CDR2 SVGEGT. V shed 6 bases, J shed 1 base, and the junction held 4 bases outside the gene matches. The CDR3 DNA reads TGTGCCAGCAGAAAGCTAGCGGGATCCTACGAGCAGTACTTC. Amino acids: CASRKLAGSYEQYF.

The CDR3 DNA sequence: TGTGCCATCAGCCCCGCGGGACCCTACGAGCAGTACTTC. Residues: CAISPAGPYEQYF. The rearrangement joins TRBV10-3 to TRBJ2-7; possible D gene TRBD2, 6 bases. The CDR3 is made up of 13 amino acids. CDR1 is ENHRY, CDR2 SYGVKD, per germline. Trimming shortened V by 6 bases and J by 2 bases, and 11 bases separated the two germline ends.

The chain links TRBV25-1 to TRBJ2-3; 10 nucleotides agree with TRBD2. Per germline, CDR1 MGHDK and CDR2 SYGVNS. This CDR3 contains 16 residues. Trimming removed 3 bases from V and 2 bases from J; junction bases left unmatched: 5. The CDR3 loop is CASSETAGGTTDTQYF. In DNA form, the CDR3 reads TGTGCCAGCAGTGAGACAGCGGGAGGGACCACAGATACGCAGTATTTT.

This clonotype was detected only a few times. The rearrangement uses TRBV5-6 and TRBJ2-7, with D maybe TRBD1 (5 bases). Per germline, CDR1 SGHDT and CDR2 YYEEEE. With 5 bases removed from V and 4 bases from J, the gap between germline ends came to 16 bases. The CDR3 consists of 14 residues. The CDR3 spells CASRLAGYRYEQYF. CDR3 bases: TGTGCCAGCAGGCTGGCAGGGTACCGGTACGAGCAGTACTTC.

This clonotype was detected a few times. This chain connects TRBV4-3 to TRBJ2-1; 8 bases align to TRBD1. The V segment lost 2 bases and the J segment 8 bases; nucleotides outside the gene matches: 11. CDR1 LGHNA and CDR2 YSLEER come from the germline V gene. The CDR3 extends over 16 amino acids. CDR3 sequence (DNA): TGCGCCAGCAGCCAACAATGGAGACAGGGGTTACATGAGCAGTTCTTC. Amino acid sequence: CASSQQWRQGLHEQFF.

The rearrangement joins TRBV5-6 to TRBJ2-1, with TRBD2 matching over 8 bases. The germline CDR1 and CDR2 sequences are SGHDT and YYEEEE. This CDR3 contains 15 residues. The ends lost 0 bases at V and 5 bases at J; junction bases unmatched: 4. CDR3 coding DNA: TGTGCCAGCAGCTTGGGCGGGGGGCCTAACAATGAGCAGTTCTTC. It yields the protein CASSLGGGPNNEQFF.

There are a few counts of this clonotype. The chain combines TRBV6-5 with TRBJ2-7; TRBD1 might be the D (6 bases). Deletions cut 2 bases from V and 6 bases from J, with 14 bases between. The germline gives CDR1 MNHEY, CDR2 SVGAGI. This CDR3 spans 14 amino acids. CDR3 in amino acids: CASSYELTGLEQYF. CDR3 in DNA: TGTGCCAGCAGTTACGAACTTACAGGGCTCGAGCAGTACTTC.

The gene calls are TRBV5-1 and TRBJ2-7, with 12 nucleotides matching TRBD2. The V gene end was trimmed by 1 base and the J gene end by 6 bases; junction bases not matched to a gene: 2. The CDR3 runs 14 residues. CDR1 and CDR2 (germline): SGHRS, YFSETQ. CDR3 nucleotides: TGCGCCAGCAGCTTGACTAGCGGGGGGTTCGAGCAGTACTTC. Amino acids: CASSLTSGGFEQYF.

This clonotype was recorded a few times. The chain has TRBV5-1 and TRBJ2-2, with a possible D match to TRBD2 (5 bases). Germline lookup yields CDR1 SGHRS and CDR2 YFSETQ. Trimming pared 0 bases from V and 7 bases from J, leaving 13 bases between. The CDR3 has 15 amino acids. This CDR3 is CASSLAVSVSGELFF. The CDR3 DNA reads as TGCGCCAGCAGCTTGGCCGTTAGCGTGAGCGGGGAGCTGTTTTTT.

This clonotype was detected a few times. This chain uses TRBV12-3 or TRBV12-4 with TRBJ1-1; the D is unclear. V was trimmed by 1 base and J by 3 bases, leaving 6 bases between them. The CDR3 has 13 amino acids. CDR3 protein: CASSLGEHTEAFF. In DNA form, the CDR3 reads TGTGCCAGCAGTTTAGGGGAACACACTGAAGCTTTCTTT.

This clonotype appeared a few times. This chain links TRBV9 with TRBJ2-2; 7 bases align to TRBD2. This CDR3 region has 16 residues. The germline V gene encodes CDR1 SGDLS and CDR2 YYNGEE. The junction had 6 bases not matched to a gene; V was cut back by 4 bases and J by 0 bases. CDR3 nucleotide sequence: TGTGCCAGCAGCTTCTCTAGCGGAACGAACACCGGGGAGCTGTTTTTT. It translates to CASSFSSGTNTGELFF.

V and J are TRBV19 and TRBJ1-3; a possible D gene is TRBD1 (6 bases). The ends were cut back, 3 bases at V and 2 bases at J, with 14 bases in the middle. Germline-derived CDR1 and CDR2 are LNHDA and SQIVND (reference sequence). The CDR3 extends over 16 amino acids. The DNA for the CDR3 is TGTGCCAGTAGTATCGAAAGGGGGTCTGCTGGAAACACCATATATTTT. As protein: CASSIERGSAGNTIYF.

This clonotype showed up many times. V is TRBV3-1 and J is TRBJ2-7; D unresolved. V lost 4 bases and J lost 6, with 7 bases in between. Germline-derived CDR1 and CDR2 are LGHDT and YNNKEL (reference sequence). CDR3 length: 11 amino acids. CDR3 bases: TGTGCCAGCAGCCGTTCGTCCGAGCAGTACTTC. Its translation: CASSRSSEQYF.

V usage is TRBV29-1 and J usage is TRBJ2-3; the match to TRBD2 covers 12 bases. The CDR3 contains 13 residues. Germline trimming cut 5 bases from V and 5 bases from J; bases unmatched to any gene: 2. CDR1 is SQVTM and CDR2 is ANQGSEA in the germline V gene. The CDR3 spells CSVWGLAGDTQYF. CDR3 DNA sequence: TGCAGCGTTTGGGGACTAGCGGGAGATACGCAGTATTTT.

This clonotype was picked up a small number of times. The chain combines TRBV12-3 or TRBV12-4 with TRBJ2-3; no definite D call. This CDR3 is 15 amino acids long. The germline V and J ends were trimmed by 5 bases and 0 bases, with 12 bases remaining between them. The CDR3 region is CASSLDLSSTDTQYF. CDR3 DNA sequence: TGTGCCAGCAGTCTCGACCTCTCTAGCACAGATACGCAGTATTTT.

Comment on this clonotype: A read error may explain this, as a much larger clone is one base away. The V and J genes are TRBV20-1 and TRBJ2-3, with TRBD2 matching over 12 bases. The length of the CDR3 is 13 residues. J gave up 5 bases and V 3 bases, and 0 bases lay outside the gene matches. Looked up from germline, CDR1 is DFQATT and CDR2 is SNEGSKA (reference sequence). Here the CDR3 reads CSARTSGRDTQYF. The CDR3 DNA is TGCAGTGCTAGGACTAGCGGGAGAGATACGCAGTATTTT.

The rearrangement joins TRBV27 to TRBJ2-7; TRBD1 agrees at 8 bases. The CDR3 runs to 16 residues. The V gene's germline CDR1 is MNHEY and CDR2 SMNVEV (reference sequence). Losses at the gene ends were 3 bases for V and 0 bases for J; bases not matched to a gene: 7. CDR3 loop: CASSFSGQASSYEQYF. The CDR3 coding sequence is TGTGCCAGCAGTTTTTCGGGACAGGCTAGCTCCTACGAGCAGTACTTC.

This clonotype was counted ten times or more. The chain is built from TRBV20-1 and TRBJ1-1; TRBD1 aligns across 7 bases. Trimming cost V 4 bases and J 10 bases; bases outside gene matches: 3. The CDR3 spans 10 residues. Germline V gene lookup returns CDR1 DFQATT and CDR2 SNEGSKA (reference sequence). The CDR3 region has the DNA TGCAGTGCTATCGACAGGGCAGCTTTCTTT. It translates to CSAIDRAAFF.

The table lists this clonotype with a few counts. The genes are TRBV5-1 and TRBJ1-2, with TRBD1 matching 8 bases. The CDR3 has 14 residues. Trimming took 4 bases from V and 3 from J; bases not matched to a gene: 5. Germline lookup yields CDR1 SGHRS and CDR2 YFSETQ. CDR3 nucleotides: TGCGCCAGCAGCGCCGACAGGGGAGACTATGGCTACACCTTC. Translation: CASSADRGDYGYTF.

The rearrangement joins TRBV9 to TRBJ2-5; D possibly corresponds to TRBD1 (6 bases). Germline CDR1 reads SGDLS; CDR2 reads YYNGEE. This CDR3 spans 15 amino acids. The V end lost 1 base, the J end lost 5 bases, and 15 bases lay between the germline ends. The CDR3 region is CASSVTGWAGETQYF. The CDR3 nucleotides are TGTGCCAGCAGCGTAACAGGGTGGGCCGGCGAGACCCAGTACTTC.

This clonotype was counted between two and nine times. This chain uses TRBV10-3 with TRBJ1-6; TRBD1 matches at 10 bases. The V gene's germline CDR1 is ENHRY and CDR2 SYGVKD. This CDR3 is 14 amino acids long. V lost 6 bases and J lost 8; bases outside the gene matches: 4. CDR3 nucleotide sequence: TGTGCCATCAGACCTGGACAGGGGGATTCACCCCTCCACTTT. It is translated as CAIRPGQGDSPLHF.

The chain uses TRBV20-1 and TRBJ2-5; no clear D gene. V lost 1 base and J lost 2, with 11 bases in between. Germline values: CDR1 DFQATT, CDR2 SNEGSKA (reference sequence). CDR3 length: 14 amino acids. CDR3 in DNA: TGCAGTGCTAGAGTAGATGGGAATCAAGAGACCCAGTACTTC. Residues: CSARVDGNQETQYF.